Presented here are 16 T cell receptor beta chains from one specimen sequenced in a study of Graves' ophthalmopathy and Graves' hyperthyroidism. Amplification of the TCR beta CDR3 regions used RNA transcripts (as template). An opening RT-PCR round employed HTBI primers and preceded a second-round multiplex PCR. MiXCR was run by TCRdb on the multiplex PCR reads, yielding one entry per CDR3 protein. This table holds about 740,000 distinct CDR3 sequences, roughly two fifths found once. Sequenced sample: peripheral blood. These receptors all stem from an adult man with Graves' ophthalmopathy.

The genes are TRBV29-1 and TRBJ2-6, with 8 bases matching TRBD1. V lost 4 bases to trimming and J lost 4 bases; unmatched junction nucleotides: 12. The CDR3 covers 17 residues. Germline lookup yields CDR1 SQVTM and CDR2 ANQGSEA. The CDR3 sequence is CSVVGLSGGTGANVLTF. CDR3 nucleotides: TGCAGCGTTGTAGGCCTTTCAGGGGGCACCGGGGCCAACGTCCTGACTTTC.

The chain joins TRBV10-3 to TRBJ2-7; perhaps D is TRBD1 or TRBD2 (5 bases each). CDR3 length: 14 amino acids. Germline CDR1 reads ENHRY; CDR2 reads SYGVKD. V lost 10 bases to trimming and J lost 1 base, with 17 bases between them. This CDR3 is CASKRPGRSYEQYF. In nucleotides, the CDR3 is TGTGCCAGCAAACGTCCGGGGCGGTCCTACGAGCAGTACTTC.

A note on this clonotype: A much larger clone is a single base away; this may be a read error. V and J are TRBV7-9 and TRBJ1-5, with D perhaps TRBD1 (5 bases). The CDR3 consists of 17 residues. CDR1 and CDR2 (germline): SEHNR, FQNEAQ (reference sequence). CDR3 bases: TGTGCCGGCAGTCGAAAGAGGGGTCGGACCGCCCCTCAGCCCCAGCATTTT. Translated, it gives CAGSRKRGRTAPQPQHF.

The sample holds one count of this clonotype. The chain uses TRBV19 and TRBJ1-5; D unresolved. The V end lost 3 bases, the J end lost 7 bases, and 19 bases lay between the germline ends. Looked up from germline, CDR1 is LNHDA and CDR2 is SQIVND (reference sequence). This CDR3 spans 16 amino acids. In DNA form, the CDR3 reads TGTGCCAGTAGTATCTCGGGCGGGTCCTACGAGCAGCCCCAGCATTTT. This encodes CASSISGGSYEQPQHF.

This clonotype was seen only once. This chain connects TRBV7-9 to TRBJ2-7, with D hard to call. The CDR3 runs to 17 residues. V lost 3 bases to trimming and J lost 2 bases, with 20 bases between them. Looked up from germline, CDR1 is SEHNR and CDR2 is FQNEAQ (reference sequence). The CDR3 region has the DNA TGTGCCAGCAGCTTCCCCAACACTAATCCTAGGACCTACGAGCAGTACTTC. Protein product: CASSFPNTNPRTYEQYF.

About this clonotype itself: Sequence at one end of the junction differs from germline and may be a read error. Here the CDR3 reads CASSQSVAGIYEQYF. The CDR3 nucleotides read TGCGCCAGCAGCCAATCCGTGGCAGGGATCTACGAGCAGTACTTC. The chain recombines TRBV11-1 with TRBJ2-7, with D possibly matching TRBD1 (5 bases). There are 15 residues in the CDR3. Germline V gene sequence: CDR1 SGHAT, CDR2 FQDESV (reference sequence). Filled out from reference TRBV11-1 and TRBJ2-7, the complete variable domain reads EAEVAQSPRYKITEKSQAVAFWCDPISGHATLYWYRQILGQGPELLVQFQDESVVDDSQLPKDRFSAERLKGVDSTLKIQPAELGDSAMYLCASSQSVAGIYEQYFGPGTRLTVT.

The chain recombines TRBV10-2 with TRBJ1-6; 8 bases match TRBD1. Germline V gives CDR1 WSHSY, CDR2 SAAADI. The CDR3 sequence is 14 residues long. V shed 6 bases and J 11 bases; nucleotides not matched to a gene: 9. The CDR3 DNA is TGCGCCAGCAGGATTGACAGGGGAACCCCACCCCTCCACTTT. Translating gives CASRIDRGTPPLHF.

This clonotype was recorded many times. V usage is TRBV12-3 or TRBV12-4 and J usage is TRBJ1-5; TRBD1 is a possible D gene (6 bases). The CDR3 has 15 amino acids. Trimming removed 5 bases from V and 5 bases from J, with 16 bases in between. CDR3 amino acids: CASSRRGNTDQPQHF. As DNA, the CDR3 is TGTGCCAGCAGTCGCAGGGGTAACACGGATCAGCCCCAGCATTTT.

Comment on this clonotype: One end of the junction varies from germline; a read error may be responsible. This chain joins TRBV19 and TRBJ2-5, with 8 bases lining up with TRBD2. This CDR3 contains 16 residues. CDR1 and CDR2 (germline): LNHDA, SQIVND (reference sequence). The CDR3 sequence is CASSYVSGAYQGTQYF. The CDR3 bases are TGTGCCAGCAGTTACGTTAGCGGGGCGTACCAAGGGACCCAGTACTTC.

Comments on this clonotype: This may be a read error: a much more frequent sequence differs by one nucleotide. This chain links TRBV10-3 with TRBJ2-7, with D perhaps TRBD2 (5 bases). The germline V gene encodes CDR1 ENHRY and CDR2 SYGVKD. V lost 3 bases and J lost 4, with 13 bases in between. The CDR3 sequence is 14 residues long. CDR3 in DNA: TGTGCCATCAGTGAACTAGATAATACGTACGAGCAGTACTTC. Encoded protein: CAISELDNTYEQYF.

V is TRBV20-1 and J is TRBJ1-1, with D hard to call. The CDR3 consists of 13 residues. V dropped 0 bases and J dropped 3 bases, with 8 bases sitting between them. CDR1 is DFQATT, CDR2 SNEGSKA, per germline (reference sequence). The chain's CDR3 is CSAREGLDTEAFF. The CDR3, as DNA: TGCAGTGCTAGAGAGGGTCTCGACACTGAAGCTTTCTTT.

Points on this clonotype: Sequence at one end of the junction differs from germline and may be a read error. The chain couples TRBV7-7 to TRBJ2-7; 7 nucleotides match TRBD1. There are 15 residues in the CDR3. Germline CDR1 and CDR2: SSHAT and FNYEAQ (reference sequence). The CDR3 DNA follows: TGTGCTAGCAGCTTAGCGCAGGGGGTGATGTACGAGCAGTACTTC. Residues: CASSLAQGVMYEQYF.

J is TRBJ1-1 and V is TRBV6-1, with D unresolved. The CDR3 is made up of 13 amino acids. The germline V gene encodes CDR1 MNHNS and CDR2 SASEGT. V lost 5 bases and J lost 7, with 14 bases in between. The chain's CDR3 is CASSYSRRNEAFF. As DNA, the CDR3 is TGTGCCAGCAGTTACTCGAGGCGGAATGAAGCTTTCTTT.

The J gene is TRBJ2-5, the V gene TRBV2; 7 nucleotides align to TRBD1. The CDR3 loop spans 11 amino acids. V shed 9 bases and J 5 bases; nucleotides not matched to a gene: 3. Per germline, CDR1 SNHLY and CDR2 FYNNEI. The CDR3 region is CARLDRETQYF. CDR3 sequence (DNA): TGTGCCAGATTGGACAGGGAGACCCAGTACTTC.

This sequence joins TRBV19 and TRBJ1-1; TRBD1 aligns across 7 bases. V was pared by 10 bases and J by 4 bases, with 18 bases of the junction left unmatched. The CDR3 has 16 amino acids. Looked up from germline, CDR1 is LNHDA and CDR2 is SQIVND (reference sequence). The CDR3 DNA sequence: TGTGCCACCGATAAACAGGGGATAAGGAGGAGCACTGAAGCTTTCTTT. It translates to CATDKQGIRRSTEAFF.

As to this clonotype: Possible read error: a much larger clone is one base away. Since the CDR3 does not end with the conserved phenylalanine or tryptophan, this likely comes from a read error. The chain combines TRBV7-9 with TRBJ2-7, with 8 bases matching TRBD1. CDR1 is SEHNR, CDR2 FQNEAQ, per germline (reference sequence). There are 14 residues in the CDR3. The V segment lost 6 bases and the J segment 0 bases; nucleotides outside the gene matches: 4. The CDR3 here is CASSGDRSSYEQYL. CDR3 nucleotides: TGTGCCAGCAGTGGGGACAGGAGCTCCTACGAGCAGTACCTC.